These 20 T cell receptor beta chains were all obtained from the same sample, sequenced in a study of blood T cell repertoires in COVID-19. Measured with immunoSEQ multiplex PCR; TCRdb has only the in-frame clones, and not every one. The table includes about 110,000 clones, about 87% detected once. Sequenced material: peripheral blood. The origin of the receptors is a human donor in a cohort sampled during active COVID-19.

The V gene is TRBV6-6, the J gene TRBJ1-5, with D tentatively TRBD1 (6 bases). The CDR3 is 13 amino acids. Germline V gene lookup returns CDR1 MNHNY and CDR2 SVGAGI (reference sequence). V dropped 4 bases and J dropped 7 bases, with 11 bases sitting between them. The CDR3 DNA reads TGTGCCAGCAGTTTACAGGGAAACCAGCCCCAGCATTTT. Encoded protein: CASSLQGNQPQHF.

The V call is TRBV18, the J call TRBJ1-5; tentative D call: TRBD1 (6 bases). Trimming removed 6 bases at V and 2 bases at J, with 20 bases between. Germline CDR1 is KGHSH and CDR2 is LQKENI. CDR3 size: 17 residues. The CDR3 here is CASSSGQSEGGNQPQHF. CDR3 in DNA: TGTGCCAGCTCCAGCGGACAGTCCGAGGGCGGCAATCAGCCCCAGCATTTT. Full variable domain (outside the CDR3, taken from reference TRBV18 and TRBJ1-5): NAGVMQNPRHLVRRRGQEARLRCSPMKGHSHVYWYRQLPEEGLKFMVYLQKENIIDESGMPKERFSAEFPKEGPSILRIQQVVRGDSAAYFCASSSGQSEGGNQPQHFGDGTRLSIL.

The chain carries TRBV24-1 and TRBJ2-2; unclear D gene. V was clipped by 2 bases and J by 4 bases, with 10 bases between them. Germline loops: CDR1 KGHDR, CDR2 SFDVKD. The CDR3 loop spans 15 amino acids. CDR3 residues: CATSDYTWSTGELFF. The CDR3 bases are TGTGCCACCAGTGATTATACATGGTCCACCGGGGAGCTGTTTTTT.

The genes are TRBV7-2 and TRBJ2-5; 8 bases fit TRBD1. The length of the CDR3 is 14 residues. V trimming: 5 bases; J trimming: 5 bases; junction bases outside the gene matches: 7. CDR1 SGHTA and CDR2 FQGNSA come from the germline V gene. CDR3 protein: CASSRTGRDETQYF. The CDR3 DNA follows: TGTGCCAGCAGCCGGACAGGGAGAGACGAGACCCAGTACTTC.

The chain recombines TRBV28 with TRBJ1-5, with TRBD1 matching 8 bases. V was clipped by 5 bases and J by 6 bases; unmatched bases: 12. Germline V lookup: CDR1 MDHEN, CDR2 SYDVKM. CDR3 length: 16 amino acids. CDR3 residues: CASSPDRAPGGQPQHF. The CDR3 DNA reads as TGTGCCAGCAGTCCGGACAGGGCGCCCGGGGGTCAGCCCCAGCATTTT.

This rearrangement joins TRBV7-6 to TRBJ1-1; weak D call: TRBD1 (5 bases). V was shortened by 4 bases and J by 8 bases, with 14 bases between the two germline ends. This CDR3 is built from 13 residues. Germline V gene sequence: CDR1 SGHVS, CDR2 FNYEAQ. This CDR3 reads CASSSPGILEAFF. Here the CDR3 DNA reads TGTGCCAGCAGCTCGCCAGGGATCCTGGAAGCTTTCTTT. Using reference TRBV7-6 and TRBJ1-1 for the parts outside the CDR3, the full variable domain is GAGVSQSPRYKVTKRGQDVALRCDPISGHVSLYWYRQALGQGPEFLTYFNYEAQQDKSGLPNDRFSAERPEGSISTLTIQRTEQRDSAMYRCASSSPGILEAFFGQGTRLTVV.

This chain uses TRBV2 with TRBJ2-3; 9 bases are a match to TRBD2. This CDR3 is 16 amino acids long. From germline, CDR1 is SNHLY and CDR2 FYNNEI. V lost 5 bases to trimming and J lost 5 bases; unmatched junction nucleotides: 11. CDR3 DNA sequence: TGTGCCAGCAGTTCGAAGGCTAGCGGGATCGGAGATACGCAGTATTTT. Amino acid sequence: CASSSKASGIGDTQYF.

In this sample, this clone turned up once. CDR3 protein: CASSQTGLGANVLTF. CDR3 sequence (DNA): TGTGCCAGCAGTCAGACAGGGCTTGGGGCCAACGTCCTGACTTTC. The chain employs TRBV6-2 or TRBV6-3 and TRBJ2-6; TRBD1 aligns across 7 bases. Trimming removed 5 bases from V and 3 bases from J; junction bases left unmatched: 4. Germline CDR1 is MNHEY and CDR2 is SVGEGT. The CDR3 loop spans 15 amino acids.

The rearrangement joins TRBV25-1 to TRBJ2-5; the match to TRBD2 covers 13 bases. Unmatched junction bases numbered 2, after V lost 9 bases and J lost 4 bases. The CDR3 runs to 13 residues. The germline V gene has CDR1 MGHDK and CDR2 SYGVNS. CDR3 amino acids: CASGLAGAETQYF. The CDR3, as DNA: TGTGCCAGTGGACTAGCGGGAGCAGAGACCCAGTACTTC.

The V gene is TRBV2, the J gene TRBJ1-1, with 7 bases identical to TRBD1. Germline V gene lookup returns CDR1 SNHLY and CDR2 FYNNEI. The CDR3 covers 14 residues. V was pared by 3 bases and J by 3 bases, with 4 bases of the junction left unmatched. For the CDR3, the DNA is TGTGCCAGCAGTGAGAGGGGGCGATACACTGAAGCTTTCTTT. This sequence encodes CASSERGRYTEAFF. Supplemented by reference TRBV2 and TRBJ1-1, the full variable domain reads EPEVTQTPSHQVTQMGQEVILRCVPISNHLYFYWYRQILGQKVEFLVSFYNNEISEKSEIFDDQFSVERPDGSNFTLKIRSTKLEDSAMYFCASSERGRYTEAFFGQGTRLTVV.

V usage is TRBV6-6 and J usage is TRBJ2-3; 10 bases map to TRBD2. Germline CDR1 and CDR2: MNHNY and SVGAGI (reference sequence). J lost 4 bases, V lost 6 bases, and 7 bases had no gene match. CDR3 length equals 15 residues. The CDR3 loop reads CASSRSGGASDTQYF. CDR3 coding DNA: TGTGCCAGCAGCCGCAGCGGGGGGGCCTCAGATACGCAGTATTTT.

A note on this clone: The junction and the germline gene differ at one end; a read error may be behind it. V is TRBV3-1 (or the pseudogene TRBV3-2) and J is TRBJ1-2; tentatively, D is TRBD1 (5 bases). The CDR3 extends over 13 amino acids. CDR1 is LGHDT, CDR2 YNNKEL, per germline (reference sequence). This CDR3 is CASSSTVSYAYTF. The CDR3 DNA reads as TGTGCCAGCAGTTCGACAGTCTCCTATGCCTACACCTTC.

The chain uses TRBV28 and TRBJ1-1, with no clear D. The CDR3 spans 12 residues. Per the germline V gene, CDR1 is MDHEN and CDR2 is SYDVKM. The ends were cut back, 8 bases at V and 4 bases at J, with 11 bases in the middle. The CDR3, as DNA: TGTGCCAGCTGTCTCGAGGGCACTGAAGCTTTCTTT. This translates into CASCLEGTEAFF.

V is TRBV4-3 and J is TRBJ1-2; 7 bases align to TRBD1. This CDR3 comprises 16 residues. Per the germline V gene, CDR1 is LGHNA and CDR2 is YSLEER. V was pared by 3 bases and J by 5 bases, with 12 bases of the junction left unmatched. The CDR3 protein is CASSQAPGQSLYGYTF. CDR3 sequence (DNA): TGCGCCAGCAGCCAGGCACCGGGACAGAGCCTATATGGCTACACCTTC.

V usage is TRBV4-2 and J usage is TRBJ1-4; weak D call: TRBD1 (6 bases). The V end was cut by 3 bases, the J end by 3 bases, with 20 bases between. This CDR3 has 18 residues. Germline V gene data show CDR1 as LGHNA and CDR2 as YNFKEQ. CDR3 nucleotide sequence: TGTGCCAGCAGCCAGGGACAATCGGTAATTACGGCTAATGAAAAACTGTTTTTT. Its translation is CASSQGQSVITANEKLFF.

The CDR3 reads CAISESRKGQASSYEQYF. As DNA, the CDR3 is TGTGCCATCAGTGAGTCGCGAAAGGGACAGGCTAGCTCCTACGAGCAGTACTTC. The J gene is TRBJ2-7, the V gene TRBV10-3, with 8 bases aligning to TRBD1. This CDR3 spans 18 amino acids. V was pared by 0 bases and J by 0 bases, with 10 bases of the junction left unmatched. The germline V gene encodes CDR1 ENHRY and CDR2 SYGVKD.

The V and J genes are TRBV7-9 and TRBJ2-1, with D uncertain. CDR3 length: 13 residues. CDR1 is SEHNR and CDR2 is FQNEAQ in the germline V gene (reference sequence). Trimming removed 11 bases at V and 0 bases at J, with 11 bases between. The CDR3: CASRRSSYNEQFF. The CDR3 DNA reads as TGTGCCTCGCGGCGGAGCTCCTACAATGAGCAGTTCTTC.

This clone was observed once. J is TRBJ2-3 and V is TRBV11-3; 9 bases align to TRBD2. With 4 bases clipped from V and 7 bases from J, the junction kept 0 bases outside the gene matches. There are 12 residues in the CDR3. The germline gives CDR1 SGHNT, CDR2 YENEEA. The CDR3 DNA follows: TGTGCCAGCAGCTCTAGCGGGAATACGCAGTATTTT. Translation: CASSSSGNTQYF. Looking up the rest from reference TRBV11-3 and TRBJ2-3 gives the full variable domain: EAGVVQSPRYKIIEKKQPVAFWCNPISGHNTLYWYLQNLGQGPELLIRYENEEAVDDSQLPKDRFSAERLKGVDSTLKIQPAELGDSAVYLCASSSSGNTQYFGPGTRLTVL.

The chain links TRBV6-5 to TRBJ1-5; D possibly corresponds to TRBD1 (5 bases). Germline V CDR1 and CDR2: MNHEY, SVGAGI. CDR3 size: 13 residues. The V gene lost 6 bases and the J gene lost 5 bases, with 11 bases spanning the gap. The CDR3 DNA reads TGTGCCAGCAGACAGGAAAGGGATCAGCCCCAGCATTTT. Its protein product is CASRQERDQPQHF.

This clone was counted once. The V and J genes are TRBV6-2 or TRBV6-3 and TRBJ1-1; tentative D call: TRBD1 (6 bases). The germline V gene has CDR1 MNHEY and CDR2 SVGEGT. V lost 2 bases and J 7 bases, leaving 11 bases between the germline ends. This CDR3 has 13 residues. CDR3 sequence (DNA): TGTGCCAGCAGTTACCTCGACAGGATTGAAGCTTTCTTT. Its translation is CASSYLDRIEAFF.